Each of the 3 T cell receptor beta chains below was sequenced from the same sample in a study of shared clonotypes between healthy human individuals (TCRdb year 2020). To prepare the library, the immunoSEQ multiplex PCR assay was applied. Drawn from immuneACCESS, this table holds only the in-frame rearrangements with V and J called that TCRdb kept. Clones are partly lost; checked studies trace under half to an unresolved V gene and leave the rest unexplained. Present in this sample are more than 1,200,000 clones, around 98.5% of which were seen just once. The top ten hold about 0.4% of the sample. Material: naive CD4+ T cells sorted from blood. According to the study, the label for this sample's cell subset or site signals: CD45RA+ positively selected. These receptors all stem from a man aged 30-40 years in good health.

The J gene is TRBJ2-7, the V gene TRBV7-2, with 7 bases identical to TRBD2. Looked up from germline, CDR1 is SGHTA and CDR2 is FQGNSA. This CDR3 contains 14 residues. J lost 4 bases, V lost 2 bases, and 5 bases had no gene match. This chain's CDR3 is CASSLREGQYEQYF. The CDR3, as DNA: TGTGCCAGCAGCTTAAGGGAGGGCCAGTACGAGCAGTACTTC. The whole variable domain, filled in from reference TRBV7-2 and TRBJ2-7, reads GAGVSQSPSNKVTEKGKDVELRCDPISGHTALYWYRQSLGQGLEFLIYFQGNSAPDKSGLPSDRFSAERTGGSVSTLTIQRTQQEDSAVYLCASSLREGQYEQYFGPGTRLTVT.

This chain joins TRBV11-2 and TRBJ1-1; D unclear. In germline, CDR1 is SGHAT, CDR2 FQNNGV. The CDR3 contains 14 residues. V lost 5 bases, J lost 4 bases, and 14 bases lay in between. CDR3 DNA sequence: TGTGCCAGCAGCCAACCGAGGGAGGGCACTGAAGCTTTCTTT. Translated, it gives CASSQPREGTEAFF.

The chain links TRBV19 to TRBJ1-1; no firm D call. This CDR3 is 14 amino acids long. Looked up from germline, CDR1 is LNHDA and CDR2 is SQIVND (reference sequence). The V end was cut by 5 bases, the J end by 1 base, with 11 bases between. The chain's CDR3 is CASSPHSRNTEAFF. CDR3 DNA: TGTGCCAGTAGTCCTCACTCAAGGAACACTGAAGCTTTCTTT.